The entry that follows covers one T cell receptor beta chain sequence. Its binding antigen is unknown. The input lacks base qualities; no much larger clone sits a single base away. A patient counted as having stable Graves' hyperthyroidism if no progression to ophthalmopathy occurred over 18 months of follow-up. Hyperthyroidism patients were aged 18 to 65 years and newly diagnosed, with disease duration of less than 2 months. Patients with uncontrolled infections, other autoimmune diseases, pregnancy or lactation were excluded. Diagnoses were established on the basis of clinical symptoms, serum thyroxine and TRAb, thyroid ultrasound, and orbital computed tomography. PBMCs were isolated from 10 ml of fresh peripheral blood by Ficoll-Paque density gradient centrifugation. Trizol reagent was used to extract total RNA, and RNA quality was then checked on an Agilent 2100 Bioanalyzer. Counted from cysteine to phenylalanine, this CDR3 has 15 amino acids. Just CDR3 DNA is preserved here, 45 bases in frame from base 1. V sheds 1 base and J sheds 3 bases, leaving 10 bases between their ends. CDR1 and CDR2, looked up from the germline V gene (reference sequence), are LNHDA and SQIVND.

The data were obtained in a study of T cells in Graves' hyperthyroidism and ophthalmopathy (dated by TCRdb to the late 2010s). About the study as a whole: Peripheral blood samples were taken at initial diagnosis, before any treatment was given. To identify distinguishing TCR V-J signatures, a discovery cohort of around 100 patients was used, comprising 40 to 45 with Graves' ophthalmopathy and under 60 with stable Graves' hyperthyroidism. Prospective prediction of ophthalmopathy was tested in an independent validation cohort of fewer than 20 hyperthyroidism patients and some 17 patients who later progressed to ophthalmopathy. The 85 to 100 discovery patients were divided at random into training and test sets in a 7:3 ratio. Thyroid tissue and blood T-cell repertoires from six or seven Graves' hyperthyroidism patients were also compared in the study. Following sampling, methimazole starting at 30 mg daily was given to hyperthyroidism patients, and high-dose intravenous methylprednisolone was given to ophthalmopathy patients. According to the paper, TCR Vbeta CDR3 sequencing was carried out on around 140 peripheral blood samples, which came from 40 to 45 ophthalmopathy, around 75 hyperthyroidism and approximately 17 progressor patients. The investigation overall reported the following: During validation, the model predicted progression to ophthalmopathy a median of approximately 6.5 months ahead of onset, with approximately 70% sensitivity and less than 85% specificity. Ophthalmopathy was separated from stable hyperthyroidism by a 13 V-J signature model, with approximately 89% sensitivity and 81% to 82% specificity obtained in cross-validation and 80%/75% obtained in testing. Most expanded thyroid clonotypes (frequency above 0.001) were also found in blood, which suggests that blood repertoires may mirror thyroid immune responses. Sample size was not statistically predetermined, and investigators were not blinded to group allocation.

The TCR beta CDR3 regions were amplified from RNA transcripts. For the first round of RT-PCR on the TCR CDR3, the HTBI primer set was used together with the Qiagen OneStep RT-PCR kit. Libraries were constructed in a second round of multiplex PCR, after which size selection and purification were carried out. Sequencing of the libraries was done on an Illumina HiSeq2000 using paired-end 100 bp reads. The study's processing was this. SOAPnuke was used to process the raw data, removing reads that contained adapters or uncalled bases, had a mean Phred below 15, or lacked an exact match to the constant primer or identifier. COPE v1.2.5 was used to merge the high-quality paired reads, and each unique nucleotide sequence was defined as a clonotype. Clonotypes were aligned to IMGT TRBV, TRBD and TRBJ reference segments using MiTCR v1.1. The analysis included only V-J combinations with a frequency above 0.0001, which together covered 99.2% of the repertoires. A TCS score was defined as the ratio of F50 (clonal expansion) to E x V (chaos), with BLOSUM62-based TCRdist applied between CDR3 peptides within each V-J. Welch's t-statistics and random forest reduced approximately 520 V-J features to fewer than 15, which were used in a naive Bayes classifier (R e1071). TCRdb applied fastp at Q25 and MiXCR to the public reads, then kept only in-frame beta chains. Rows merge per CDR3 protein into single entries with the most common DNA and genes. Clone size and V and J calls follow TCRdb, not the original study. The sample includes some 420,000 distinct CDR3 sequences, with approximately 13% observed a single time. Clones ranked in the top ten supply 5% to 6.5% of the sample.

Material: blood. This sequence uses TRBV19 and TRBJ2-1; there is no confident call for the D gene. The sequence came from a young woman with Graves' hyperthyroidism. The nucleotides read TGTGCCAGTAGTATAGGGGGTCGTGGCTACAATGAGCAGTTCTTC. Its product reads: CASSIGGRGYNEQFF.